This T cell receptor beta chain was sequenced in a study of blood T cell repertoires in COVID-19. Worth noting for this clone: The same CDR3 is also encoded by other DNA sequences in this sample.

Method: immunoSEQ multiplex PCR; TCRdb's copy keeps in-frame clones and lacks some. The top ten hold 6% to 7% of the sample, which has some 70,000 clones, around 87% seen once. The source material was peripheral blood. This sequence was found in a man aged 45-65 years with active COVID-19.

As DNA, the CDR3 is TGCGCCAGCAGCTTGCAGGGCTCCTACGAGCAGTACTTC. Amino acid sequence: CASSLQGSYEQYF. The V call is TRBV5-1, the J call TRBJ2-7, with D maybe TRBD1 (5 bases). Germline V gives CDR1 SGHRS, CDR2 YFSETQ. The CDR3 has 13 residues. The germline V and J ends were trimmed by 1 base and 0 bases, with 5 bases remaining between them.